This T cell receptor beta chain was observed in a study of regulatory T cells in long-lasting Graves disease. Time point given: newly diagnosed GD, antithyroid drugs for less than 3 months. The TCR library was made from RNA extracted from PBMCs. The germline V gene has CDR1 MNHEY and CDR2 SVGEGT. Trimming shortened V by 4 bases and J by 7 bases, and 10 bases separated the two germline ends. There are 12 residues in the CDR3. This clonotype was observed many times. HTBI primers from iRepertoire and Arm-PCR of CDR3 regions yielded the TCR beta libraries. Each CDR3 protein is one row after TCRdb ran MiXCR on the multiplex PCR reads. The sample contains 370,000 or so distinct CDR3 sequences, around 15% of which appear only once. In addition, the sample was reused for a study of T cells in Graves' hyperthyroidism and ophthalmopathy.

V gene TRBV6-2 or TRBV6-3 combines with J gene TRBJ1-1; D is perhaps TRBD1 (6 bases). The clonotype comes from a woman aged 18-29 years with Graves disease. The source material was peripheral blood mononuclear cells (PBMCs), sampled at new diagnosis, from a patient treated with antithyroid drugs. The CDR3 nucleotides read TGTGCCAGCAGTTCAACCAGGGGTGAAGCTTTCTTT. Its translation is CASSSTRGEAFF.